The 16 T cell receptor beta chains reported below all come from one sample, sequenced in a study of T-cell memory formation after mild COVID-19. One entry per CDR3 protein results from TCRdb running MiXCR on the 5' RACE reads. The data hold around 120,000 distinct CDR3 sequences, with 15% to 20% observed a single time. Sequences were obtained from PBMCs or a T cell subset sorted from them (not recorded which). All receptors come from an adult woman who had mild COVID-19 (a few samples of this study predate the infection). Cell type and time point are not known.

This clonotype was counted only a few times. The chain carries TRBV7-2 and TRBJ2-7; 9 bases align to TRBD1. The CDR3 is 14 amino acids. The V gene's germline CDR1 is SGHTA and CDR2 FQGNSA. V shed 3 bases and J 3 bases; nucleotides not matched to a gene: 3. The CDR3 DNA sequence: TGTGCCAGCAGCTTCGGACAGGGGTACTACGAGCAGTACTTC. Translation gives CASSFGQGYYEQYF. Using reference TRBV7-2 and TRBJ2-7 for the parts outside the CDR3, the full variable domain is GAGVSQSPSNKVTEKGKDVELRCDPISGHTALYWYRQSLGQGLEFLIYFQGNSAPDKSGLPSDRFSAERTGGSVSTLTIQRTQQEDSAVYLCASSFGQGYYEQYFGPGTRLTVT.

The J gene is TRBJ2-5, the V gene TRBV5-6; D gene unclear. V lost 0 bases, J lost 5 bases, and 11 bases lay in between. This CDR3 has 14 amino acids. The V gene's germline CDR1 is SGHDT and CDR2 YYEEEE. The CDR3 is CASSLVERRETQYF. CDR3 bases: TGTGCCAGCAGCTTGGTAGAGCGAAGGGAGACCCAGTACTTC.

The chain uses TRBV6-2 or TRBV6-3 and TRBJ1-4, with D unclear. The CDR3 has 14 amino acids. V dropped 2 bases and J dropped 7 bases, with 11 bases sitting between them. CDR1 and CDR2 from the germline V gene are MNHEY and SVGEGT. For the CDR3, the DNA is TGTGCCAGCAGTTACGGGAGGCCCGGTGAAAAACTGTTTTTT. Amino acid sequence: CASSYGRPGEKLFF.

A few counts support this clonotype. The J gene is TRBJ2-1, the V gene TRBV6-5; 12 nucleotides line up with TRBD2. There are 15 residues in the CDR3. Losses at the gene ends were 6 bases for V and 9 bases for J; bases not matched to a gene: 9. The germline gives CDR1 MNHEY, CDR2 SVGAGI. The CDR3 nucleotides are TGTGCCAGCAGCCAGACTAGCGGGGGCTCGGGTGAGCAGTTCTTC. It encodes CASSQTSGGSGEQFF.

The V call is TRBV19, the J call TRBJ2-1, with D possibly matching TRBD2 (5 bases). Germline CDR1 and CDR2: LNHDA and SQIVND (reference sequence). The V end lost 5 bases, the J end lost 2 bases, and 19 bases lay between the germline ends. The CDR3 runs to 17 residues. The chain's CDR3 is CASSPPLSDYTYNEQFF. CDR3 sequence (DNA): TGTGCCAGTAGTCCCCCCCTTAGCGACTATACCTACAATGAGCAGTTCTTC. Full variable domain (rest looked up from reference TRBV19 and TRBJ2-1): DGGITQSPKYLFRKEGQNVTLSCEQNLNHDAMYWYRQDPGQGLRLIYYSQIVNDFQKGDIAEGYSVSREKKESFPLTVTSAQKNPTAFYLCASSPPLSDYTYNEQFFGPGTRLTVL.

In DNA, the CDR3 is TGTGCCAGCAGCTTGCCGACCGGACCGGATACGCAGTATTTT. It yields the protein CASSLPTGPDTQYF. This chain links TRBV7-9 with TRBJ2-3; D not resolved. CDR1 SEHNR and CDR2 FQNEAQ come from the germline V gene (reference sequence). The CDR3 runs to 14 residues. Trimming stripped 3 bases from V and 6 bases from J, with 13 bases between.

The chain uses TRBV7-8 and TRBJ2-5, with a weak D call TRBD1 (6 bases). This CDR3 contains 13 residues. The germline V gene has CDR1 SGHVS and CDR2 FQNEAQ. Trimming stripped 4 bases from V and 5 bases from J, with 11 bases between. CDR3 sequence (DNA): TGTGCCAGCAGCTCAGGGGTCCGGGAGACCCAGTACTTC. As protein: CASSSGVRETQYF.

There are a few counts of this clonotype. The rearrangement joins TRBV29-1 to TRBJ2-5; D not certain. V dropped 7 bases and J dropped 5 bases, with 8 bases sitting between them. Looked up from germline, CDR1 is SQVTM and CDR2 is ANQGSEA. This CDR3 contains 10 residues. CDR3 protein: CSAEVETQYF. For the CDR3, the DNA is TGCAGCGCAGAGGTGGAGACCCAGTACTTC.

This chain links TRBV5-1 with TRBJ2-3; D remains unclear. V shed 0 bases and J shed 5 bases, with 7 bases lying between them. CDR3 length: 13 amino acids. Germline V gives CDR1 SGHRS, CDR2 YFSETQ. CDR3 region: CASSLELVDTQYF. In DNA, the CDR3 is TGCGCCAGCAGCTTGGAGTTGGTAGATACGCAGTATTTT.

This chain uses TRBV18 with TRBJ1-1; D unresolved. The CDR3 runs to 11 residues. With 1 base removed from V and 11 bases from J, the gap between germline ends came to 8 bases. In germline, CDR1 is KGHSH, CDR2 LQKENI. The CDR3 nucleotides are TGTGCCAGCTCACCACGAGAGGAGGCTTTCTTT. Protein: CASSPREEAFF.

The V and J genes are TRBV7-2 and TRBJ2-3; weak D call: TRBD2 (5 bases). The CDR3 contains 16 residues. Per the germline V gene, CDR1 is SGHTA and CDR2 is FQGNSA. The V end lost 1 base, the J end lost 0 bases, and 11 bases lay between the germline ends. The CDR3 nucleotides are TGTGCCAGCAGCTTAGGGCAAGGACTGAGCACAGATACGCAGTATTTT. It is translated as CASSLGQGLSTDTQYF.

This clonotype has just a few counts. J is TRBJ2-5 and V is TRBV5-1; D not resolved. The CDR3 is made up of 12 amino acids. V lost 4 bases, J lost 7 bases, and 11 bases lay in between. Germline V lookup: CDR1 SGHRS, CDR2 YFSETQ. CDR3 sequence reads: CASSQDLGTQYF. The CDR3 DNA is TGCGCCAGCAGCCAAGACCTGGGGACCCAGTACTTC. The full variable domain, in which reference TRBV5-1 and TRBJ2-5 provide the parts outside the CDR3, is KAGVTQTPRYLIKTRGQQVTLSCSPISGHRSVSWYQQTPGQGLQFLFEYFSETQRNKGNFPGRFSGRQFSNSRSEMNVSTLELGDSALYLCASSQDLGTQYFGPGTRLLVL.

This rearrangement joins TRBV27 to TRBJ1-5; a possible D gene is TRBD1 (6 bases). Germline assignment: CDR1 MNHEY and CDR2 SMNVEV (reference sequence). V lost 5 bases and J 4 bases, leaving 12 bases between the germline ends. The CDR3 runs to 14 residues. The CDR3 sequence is CASSAWGQNQPQHF. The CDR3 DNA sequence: TGTGCCAGCAGTGCTTGGGGACAAAATCAGCCCCAGCATTTT.

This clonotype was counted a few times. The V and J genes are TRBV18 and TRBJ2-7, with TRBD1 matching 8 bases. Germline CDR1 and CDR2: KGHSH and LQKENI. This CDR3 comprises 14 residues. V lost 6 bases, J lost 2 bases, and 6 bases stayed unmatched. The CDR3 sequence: CASSPDRDAYEQYF. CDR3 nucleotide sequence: TGTGCCAGCTCGCCGGACAGGGACGCCTACGAGCAGTACTTC.

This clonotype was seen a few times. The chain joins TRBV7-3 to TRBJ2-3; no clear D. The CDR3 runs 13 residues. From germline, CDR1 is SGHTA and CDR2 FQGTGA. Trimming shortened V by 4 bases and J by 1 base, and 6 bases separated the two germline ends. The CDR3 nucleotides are TGTGCCAGCAGCTCGGCGGGCACAGATACGCAGTATTTT. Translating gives CASSSAGTDTQYF.

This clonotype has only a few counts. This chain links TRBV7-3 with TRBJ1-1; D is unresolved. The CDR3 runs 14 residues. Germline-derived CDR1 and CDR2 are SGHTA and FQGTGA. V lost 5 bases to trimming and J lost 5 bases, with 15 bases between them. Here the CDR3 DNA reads TGTGCCAGCAGCCAGCTAGGGCCCGGAACTGAAGCTTTCTTT. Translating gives CASSQLGPGTEAFF.